These 30 T cell receptor beta chains came from one sample sequenced in a study of blood T cell repertoires in COVID-19. Generated by immunoSEQ multiplex PCR, the TCRdb table keeps only in-frame clones and is missing some. The repertoire holds over 45,000 clones, with roughly nine tenths as singletons. The sample was peripheral blood. Source of these receptors: a woman aged 55-69 years with active or convalescent COVID-19.

This rearrangement joins TRBV19 to TRBJ2-3; 9 positions match TRBD1. The germline V gene has CDR1 LNHDA and CDR2 SQIVND (reference sequence). The CDR3 has 16 residues. Trimming cost V 3 bases and J 4 bases; bases outside gene matches: 8. The chain's CDR3 is CASSMGQGSVPDTQYF. The CDR3 DNA follows: TGTGCCAGTAGTATGGGACAGGGATCGGTCCCAGATACGCAGTATTTT.

This chain joins TRBV2 and TRBJ2-1; D not certain. Trimming left V 7 bases short and J 7 bases short, with 23 bases between. The CDR3 extends over 16 amino acids. Germline assignment: CDR1 SNHLY and CDR2 FYNNEI. The CDR3 DNA reads TGTGCCAGCACTACCGCCGACGTGCTTCGGAGTAATGAGCAGTTCTTC. It codes for CASTTADVLRSNEQFF.

The gene calls are TRBV7-3 and TRBJ1-2; D is possibly TRBD1 (5 bases). Germline V lookup: CDR1 SGHTA, CDR2 FQGTGA. CDR3 length equals 12 residues. Trimming removed 8 bases at V and 3 bases at J, with 10 bases between. CDR3 in DNA: TGTGCCAGCGGGGGAGGGGACTATGGCTACACCTTC. Translating gives CASGGGDYGYTF.

The CDR3 region has the DNA TGTGCCAGCAGAGCCGTACAGCTCGTAGGCTATGGCTACACCTTC. Translation: CASRAVQLVGYGYTF. The chain links TRBV28 to TRBJ1-2; no reliable D call. Germline V gene lookup returns CDR1 MDHEN and CDR2 SYDVKM. The ends were cut back, 6 bases at V and 4 bases at J, with 18 bases in the middle. The CDR3 is 15 amino acids.

This chain links TRBV4-1 with TRBJ2-7; 8 positions match TRBD1. Trimming removed 1 base from V and 4 bases from J; junction bases left unmatched: 12. Looked up from germline, CDR1 is MGHRA and CDR2 is YSYEKL. The CDR3 is 17 residues long. CDR3 residues: CASSQAAGQGAFYEQYF. The CDR3 DNA reads TGCGCCAGCAGCCAAGCGGCGGGGCAGGGGGCTTTTTACGAGCAGTACTTC.

The chain employs TRBV28 and TRBJ1-1, with a tentative D call TRBD1 (6 bases). V was trimmed by 3 bases and J by 1 base, leaving 12 bases between them. The CDR3 extends over 15 amino acids. CDR1 and CDR2 (germline): MDHEN, SYDVKM. The CDR3 region has the DNA TGTGCCAGCAGTTTGTGGGACACCGCGAACACTGAAGCTTTCTTT. This translates into CASSLWDTANTEAFF.

The chain is built from TRBV7-3 and TRBJ2-3; TRBD1 is a possible D gene (6 bases). The CDR3 extends over 13 amino acids. The V gene's germline CDR1 is SGHTA and CDR2 FQGTGA. Deletions cut 2 bases from V and 5 bases from J, with 8 bases between. The CDR3 sequence is CASSLPDRDTQYF. The CDR3 DNA is TGTGCCAGCAGCTTACCGGACAGAGATACGCAGTATTTT.

The rearrangement joins TRBV28 to TRBJ1-4; a possible D gene is TRBD1 (5 bases). CDR1 and CDR2 (germline): MDHEN, SYDVKM. The CDR3 has 15 residues. Trimming stripped 5 bases from V and 2 bases from J, with 12 bases between. The CDR3: CASSHQGSTNEKLFF. CDR3 DNA: TGTGCCAGCAGTCACCAGGGATCGACTAATGAAAAACTGTTTTTT.

This chain links TRBV28 with TRBJ2-7; TRBD2 agrees at 12 bases. The CDR3 totals 14 residues. The germline V gene encodes CDR1 MDHEN and CDR2 SYDVKM. The V gene end was trimmed by 6 bases and the J gene end by 2 bases; junction bases not matched to a gene: 2. CDR3 amino acids: CASSTSGRPYEQYF. Written as DNA, the CDR3 is TGTGCCAGCAGCACTAGCGGGAGGCCCTACGAGCAGTACTTC.

In this sample, this clone turned up once. In nucleotides, the CDR3 is TGTGCCAGCACCCTCCCCGACAGGGGGGGTGGCTATGGCTACACCTTC. It is translated as CASTLPDRGGGYGYTF. The rearrangement joins TRBV28 to TRBJ1-2; TRBD1 aligns across 9 bases. The CDR3 is made up of 16 amino acids. The germline V gene has CDR1 MDHEN and CDR2 SYDVKM. With 7 bases clipped from V and 4 bases from J, the junction kept 13 bases outside the gene matches.

The rearrangement uses TRBV30 and TRBJ2-7, with D possibly matching TRBD2 (6 bases). Trimming took 5 bases from V and 2 from J, leaving 16 bases between them. Germline V gene lookup returns CDR1 GTSNPN and CDR2 SVGIG (reference sequence). The CDR3 has 14 amino acids. Written as DNA, the CDR3 is TGTGCCTGGGCGTACCTAGCGAGGACCTACGAGCAGTACTTC. Residues: CAWAYLARTYEQYF. The whole variable domain, remainder taken from reference TRBV30 and TRBJ2-7, is SQTIHQWPATLVQPVGSPLSLECTVEGTSNPNLYWYRQAAGRGLQLLFYSVGIGQISSEVPQNLSASRPQDRQFILSSKKLLLSDSGFYLCAWAYLARTYEQYFGPGTRLTVT.

The rearrangement links TRBV27 to TRBJ2-7; the match to TRBD1 covers 9 bases. This CDR3 comprises 14 residues. Trimming cost V 3 bases and J 6 bases; bases outside gene matches: 6. Germline CDR1 is MNHEY and CDR2 is SMNVEV (reference sequence). The CDR3, as DNA: TGTGCCAGCAGTTTCGGACAGGGGCAGGTCGAGCAGTACTTC. Protein: CASSFGQGQVEQYF.

Concerning this clone itself: The junction departs from germline at one end; a sequencing error may be responsible. CDR3 DNA sequence: TGTGCCAGCAGTCCAAGAGATTTGAACTCCGGGGAGCTGTTTTTT. It codes for CASSPRDLNSGELFF. The V call is TRBV28, the J call TRBJ2-2; no definite D call. The germline V gene has CDR1 MDHEN and CDR2 SYDVKM. CDR3 length equals 15 residues.

This clone was found once. The V gene is TRBV25-1, the J gene TRBJ2-5, with D possibly being TRBD2 (5 bases). Trimming took off 1 base at V and 5 bases at J, with 11 bases between the two ends. The CDR3 is made up of 14 amino acids. The V gene's germline CDR1 is MGHDK and CDR2 SYGVNS. In DNA, the CDR3 is TGTGCCAGCAGTGAATGGGGTGGGGAGGAGACCCAGTACTTC. Protein product: CASSEWGGEETQYF.

The J gene is TRBJ1-5, the V gene TRBV18, with 7 bases that match TRBD1. Unmatched junction bases numbered 5, after V lost 3 bases and J lost 6 bases. The CDR3 extends over 14 amino acids. CDR1 and CDR2 (germline): KGHSH, LQKENI. The CDR3 here is CASSPGQALQPQHF. DNA of the CDR3: TGTGCCAGCTCACCTGGACAGGCTCTTCAGCCCCAGCATTTT.

The J gene is TRBJ2-3, the V gene TRBV30, with 12 bases that match TRBD2. CDR1 and CDR2 (germline): GTSNPN, SVGIG (reference sequence). This CDR3 spans 14 amino acids. V dropped 8 bases and J dropped 2; count of bases not matched to a gene: 5. This CDR3 is CAAGTSGLTDTQYF. DNA of the CDR3: TGTGCCGCCGGGACTAGCGGGCTCACAGATACGCAGTATTTT. Filled out from reference TRBV30 and TRBJ2-3, the complete variable domain reads SQTIHQWPATLVQPVGSPLSLECTVEGTSNPNLYWYRQAAGRGLQLLFYSVGIGQISSEVPQNLSASRPQDRQFILSSKKLLLSDSGFYLCAAGTSGLTDTQYFGPGTRLTVL.

The CDR3 loop reads CASSLTRAGANVLTF. The CDR3 DNA is TGCGCCAGCAGCTTAACCAGGGCTGGGGCCAACGTCCTGACTTTC. The chain is built from TRBV5-1 and TRBJ2-6; possibly TRBD1 for D (5 bases). The CDR3 is made up of 15 amino acids. Germline V lookup: CDR1 SGHRS, CDR2 YFSETQ. V was shortened by 2 bases and J by 2 bases, with 8 bases between the two germline ends.

This chain connects TRBV4-1 to TRBJ2-5, with TRBD2 matching 7 bases. Looked up from germline, CDR1 is MGHRA and CDR2 is YSYEKL. The CDR3 runs 16 residues. J gave up 1 base and V 4 bases, and 9 bases lay outside the gene matches. The CDR3 reads CASSRARGVGQETQYF. The CDR3 DNA reads as TGCGCCAGCAGCCGAGCACGGGGGGTGGGCCAAGAGACCCAGTACTTC.

The genes are TRBV11-2 and TRBJ2-7; TRBD2 agrees at 13 bases. V lost 5 bases to trimming and J lost 4 bases; unmatched junction nucleotides: 8. CDR1 and CDR2 (germline): SGHAT, FQNNGV. The CDR3 spans 16 residues. The CDR3 sequence: CASSPSLLAGGYEQYF. The DNA for the CDR3 is TGTGCCAGCAGCCCCTCCTTACTAGCGGGAGGGTACGAGCAGTACTTC. The whole variable domain, filled in from reference TRBV11-2 and TRBJ2-7, reads EAGVAQSPRYKIIEKRQSVAFWCNPISGHATLYWYQQILGQGPKLLIQFQNNGVVDDSQLPKDRFSAERLKGVDSTLKIQPAKLEDSAVYLCASSPSLLAGGYEQYFGPGTRLTVT.

V and J are TRBV6-5 and TRBJ1-1; D not resolved. Trimming took off 7 bases at V and 2 bases at J, with 11 bases between the two ends. The CDR3 extends over 13 amino acids. Germline assignment: CDR1 MNHEY and CDR2 SVGAGI. Written as DNA, the CDR3 is TGTGCCAGCAAAACGGGTTTAAACACTGAAGCTTTCTTT. The encoded protein is CASKTGLNTEAFF.

The J gene is TRBJ1-2, the V gene TRBV28; 7 nucleotides match TRBD1. The germline V gene has CDR1 MDHEN and CDR2 SYDVKM. V lost 7 bases and J lost 1; bases outside the gene matches: 9. The CDR3 totals 15 residues. Here the CDR3 reads CASILRDSLNYGYTF. The CDR3 bases are TGTGCCAGCATTCTCCGGGACAGTCTTAACTATGGCTACACCTTC.

V and J are TRBV7-8 and TRBJ2-6; 9 bases are a match to TRBD1. CDR1 and CDR2 from the germline V gene are SGHVS and FQNEAQ. Germline trimming cut 4 bases from V and 0 bases from J; bases unmatched to any gene: 4. CDR3 length: 17 residues. Here the CDR3 reads CASSSGQGSSGANVLTF. In DNA form, the CDR3 reads TGTGCCAGCAGCTCGGGACAGGGAAGCTCTGGGGCCAACGTCCTGACTTTC.

A single count supports this clone. This sequence joins TRBV28 and TRBJ1-1; 7 bases are a match to TRBD1. The CDR3 length is 15 residues. Germline trimming cut 5 bases from V and 3 bases from J; bases unmatched to any gene: 9. The V gene's germline CDR1 is MDHEN and CDR2 SYDVKM. CDR3 sequence reads: CASSAPTGRYTEAFF. DNA for the CDR3: TGTGCCAGCAGTGCCCCGACAGGGAGGTACACTGAAGCTTTCTTT. The variable domain in full, completed from reference TRBV28 and TRBJ1-1, reads DVKVTQSSRYLVKRTGEKVFLECVQDMDHENMFWYRQDPGLGLRLIYFSYDVKMKEKGDIPEGYSVSREKKERFSLILESASTNQTSMYLCASSAPTGRYTEAFFGQGTRLTVV.

This chain uses TRBV19 with TRBJ1-4, with 9 bases aligning to TRBD1. The germline CDR1 and CDR2 sequences are LNHDA and SQIVND (reference sequence). The CDR3 covers 15 residues. V lost 3 bases to trimming and J lost 4 bases; unmatched junction nucleotides: 3. The CDR3 bases are TGTGCCAGTAGTATTTGGACAGGGGATAATGAAAAACTGTTTTTT. Its translation: CASSIWTGDNEKLFF. The whole variable domain, filled in from reference TRBV19 and TRBJ1-4, reads DGGITQSPKYLFRKEGQNVTLSCEQNLNHDAMYWYRQDPGQGLRLIYYSQIVNDFQKGDIAEGYSVSREKKESFPLTVTSAQKNPTAFYLCASSIWTGDNEKLFFGSGTQLSVL.

The genes are TRBV29-1 and TRBJ1-2, with D possibly being TRBD1 (5 bases). V was cut by 5 bases and J by 0 bases, with 10 bases left in between. The CDR3 is 13 residues long. Looked up from germline, CDR1 is SQVTM and CDR2 is ANQGSEA. The CDR3 loop reads CSVRAGPNYGYTF. The CDR3 DNA is TGCAGCGTTCGCGCAGGGCCTAACTATGGCTACACCTTC.

J is TRBJ2-1 and V is TRBV28; perhaps TRBD1 as D (5 bases). CDR3 length: 14 residues. Trimming removed 5 bases from V and 4 bases from J, with 12 bases in between. Germline values: CDR1 MDHEN, CDR2 SYDVKM. CDR3 sequence: CASSARQGYNEQFF. The CDR3, as DNA: TGTGCCAGCAGTGCCCGTCAGGGATACAATGAGCAGTTCTTC.

This clone was found once. In nucleotides, the CDR3 is TGTGCCAGCAGTTCCAGCTCCTACGAGCAGTACTTC. The encoded protein is CASSSSSYEQYF. The V call is TRBV28, the J call TRBJ2-7; D gene uncertain. V lost 4 bases and J 0 bases, leaving 4 bases between the germline ends. Germline CDR1 and CDR2: MDHEN and SYDVKM. This CDR3 is 12 amino acids long.

V and J are TRBV7-6 and TRBJ2-1; TRBD1 matches at 8 bases. This CDR3 region has 17 residues. J gave up 4 bases and V 0 bases, and 8 bases lay outside the gene matches. Germline V CDR1 and CDR2: SGHVS, FNYEAQ. The CDR3 spells CASSLAFRGQEYNEQFF. CDR3 sequence (DNA): TGTGCCAGCAGCTTAGCGTTTCGGGGACAGGAATACAATGAGCAGTTCTTC.

This chain links TRBV7-6 with TRBJ1-5, with D perhaps TRBD1 (6 bases). V lost 2 bases and J 0 bases, leaving 17 bases between the germline ends. The CDR3 covers 18 residues. Germline V lookup: CDR1 SGHVS, CDR2 FNYEAQ. The CDR3 DNA is TGTGCCAGCAGCTTAACGGCCCGGGGGGCTCTTAGCAATCAGCCCCAGCATTTT. Translated: CASSLTARGALSNQPQHF.

This rearrangement joins TRBV6-6 to TRBJ2-1, with 12 bases matching TRBD2. The V gene's germline CDR1 is MNHNY and CDR2 SVGAGI (reference sequence). The V and J ends lost 0 bases and 9 bases, in that order; junction bases with no gene match: 6. This CDR3 has 16 amino acids. CDR3 DNA sequence: TGTGCCAGCAGTTACTCGGCTAGCGGGAGGGAGGCTGAGCAGTTCTTC. Translation gives CASSYSASGREAEQFF.